The following is a T cell receptor beta chain sequence with its context. Its target antigen remains unknown. Base qualities were left out, and no much larger clone turns up one base away. Enrolling through a virtual design, the prospective study's participants ranged in age from roughly 18 to 90 years and lived across around 25 United States geographic areas. To assign participants to cohorts, the prospective study relied on clinical history that participants themselves reported in a screening survey and a study questionnaire. Mobile phlebotomists in the prospective study collected whole blood, serum and a nasopharyngeal or oropharyngeal swab from every participant. Over a roughly 2-month period, participants in the prospective study had the option of providing additional blood draws and questionnaires. Blood samples from the prospective study were shipped frozen or at room temperature prior to DNA extraction.

The source of the sample is a study of blood T cell repertoires in COVID-19 (dated by TCRdb to 2019 to 2021). Background for the entire study: The collaborator samples originated in the United States, Italy and Spain and spanned the acute and convalescent phases of COVID-19. The material from the prospective study consisted of cDNA or gDNA derived from T cells, B-cell-depleted T cells, or PBMCs. The dataset comprised deeply sampled blood TCRbeta repertoires from subjects exposed to, actively infected with, or recovered from COVID-19. The repertoires were released in a freely available public database intended as a resource for research on the immune response to SARS-CoV-2. Samples came from the ongoing ImmuneRACE study (first 160 participants) plus 1,254 subjects from 6 global collaborators. Sample metadata almost always included a de-identified subject ID, COVID-19 status, age in years and sex. HLA class I and class II types, where available, came from metadata supplied by the sample provider rather than from assay-based typing.

Points the paper makes about the study in general: The quantity of clinical and demographic metadata differed by source and by participant and was supplied without curation.

TCRbeta CDR3 regions were amplified from genomic DNA by means of the immunoSEQ Assay, a bias-controlled multiplex PCR. Per the source publication's procedure: The number of nucleated cells in each sample was estimated by amplification of reference gene primers within the assay. To quantify the absolute abundance of each unique TCRbeta CDR3 rearrangement, sequence reads were collapsed and filtered. Productive Simpson clonality was computed per sample as the square root of Simpson's diversity index over productive rearrangements. TCRdb obtained this table from immuneACCESS and retained in-frame rearrangements with V and J assigned. These tables miss some clones; where compared with another copy, unresolved V genes account for less than half of the shortfall, and the remainder is unexplained. V and J calls and clone size are copied from that table; D and trimming were computed from the DNA. Here the sample has around 320,000 clones; around 91% occur a single time. 3.5% to 5% of the sample is in the top ten clones.

This sequence was found in a woman under 30 with acute COVID-19. Sequencing was performed on PBMCs or T cells enriched from blood (not recorded which).

The CDR3: CASVPESYNEQFF. In nucleotide form, the sequence is TGTGCCAGCGTGCCGGAGTCCTACAATGAGCAGTTCTTC. The sequence links TRBV7-9 to TRBJ2-1; the D gene is unclear. Looking up the germline V gene (reference sequence) yields CDR1 SEHNR and CDR2 FQNEAQ. The junction shows trimming of 8 bases on V and 1 base on J, plus 9 bases between the germline ends. Measured from the cysteine to the phenylalanine, the CDR3 is 13 residues long. Only the CDR3 portion is preserved as DNA: 39 bases, with reading frame beginning at the first base.